This entry is about one T cell receptor beta chain. The data were taken from a study of T cell changes during pregnancy in multiple sclerosis. The table came from immunoSEQ multiplex PCR; TCRdb's copy has only in-frame clones and leaves some out. The profile covers 55,000 to 80,000 clones, with approximately 94% appearing a single time and less than 0.65% taken by the ten largest. CDR1 SGHTA and CDR2 FQGNSA come from the germline V gene. The CDR3 spans 16 residues. Losses at the gene ends were 5 bases for V and 4 bases for J; bases not matched to a gene: 9. The clonotype originates from a female donor with multiple sclerosis, enrolled in a pregnancy study. The chain joins TRBV7-2 to TRBJ1-1, with 11 bases fitting TRBD1. The source material was peripheral blood, sampled in the third trimester of pregnancy. In nucleotides, the CDR3 is TGTGCCAGCAGCCGGGGGACAGGGGGGCGCGGCACTGAAGCTTTCTTT. It encodes CASSRGTGGRGTEAFF.